This T cell receptor (beta chain) was profiled in a study of cytomegalovirus exposure and HLA in healthy donors. Study outcomes and limitations: In the analysis, some V segments, TRBV6-2 and TRBV6-3 included, were excluded as indistinguishable. Another analysis was done later, and it associated 16,951 TCR beta sequences with HLA alleles at 0.05 false discovery rate. Presence/absence analyses supposed approximately even sequencing depth among donors.

The CDR3 totals 14 residues. Germline loops: CDR1 MNHEY, CDR2 SVGAGI. V was cut by 3 bases and J by 11 bases, with 19 bases left in between. As for this clone: Antigen specificity is unknown.

The primer mix had 60 Vbeta and 13 Jbeta primers. TCRdb's copy holds only in-frame clones and misses some; the assay was immunoSEQ multiplex PCR. Of some 150,000 clones listed, about 69% are singletons. The origin of this receptor is a human donor in good health. Material: PBMCs. The genes are TRBV6-5 and TRBJ1-1; D possibly corresponds to TRBD1 (5 bases). The CDR3 DNA is TGTGCCAGCAGTTATGGGGAGGGACCCATGAGGGCTTTCTTT. Protein product: CASSYGEGPMRAFF.